These T cell receptor beta chains were read from a single sample in a study of blood T cell repertoires in COVID-19. Repertoires were generated with immunoSEQ multiplex PCR, while TCRdb's copy carries only in-frame clones and drops some. The table lists hundreds of thousands of clones, approximately 80% of them singletons. The sample comprised peripheral blood. The receptor set was obtained from a woman aged 45-65 years with acute or convalescent COVID-19. CDR3s include the opening cysteine and the closing phenylalanine or tryptophan. The order of the fields is V gene, D gene, J gene, clone size, CDR3 protein, CDR3 DNA. D genes are given only for firm matches. Clone sizes are given selectively: once, few, many, or a class where the clone is expanded.

v_call: TRBV9; d_call: .; j_call: TRBJ2-7; clone_size: .; cdr3_aa: CASNAGSGDEQYF; cdr3_nt: TGTGCCAGCAACGCGGGGTCGGGGGACGAGCAGTACTTC
v_call: TRBV27; d_call: TRBD2; j_call: TRBJ2-1; clone_size: .; cdr3_aa: CASSESGGAGEQFF; cdr3_nt: TGTGCCAGCAGTGAAAGCGGGGGGGCAGGTGAGCAGTTCTTC
v_call: TRBV5-1; d_call: TRBD2; j_call: TRBJ2-7; clone_size: .; cdr3_aa: CASSFTVAGNYEQYF; cdr3_nt: TGCGCCAGCAGCTTCACAGTAGCGGGGAACTACGAGCAGTACTTC
v_call: TRBV10-1; d_call: .; j_call: TRBJ1-3; clone_size: .; cdr3_aa: CASFKVGEDLGGNTIYF; cdr3_nt: TGCGCCAGCTTTAAGGTTGGGGAGGATTTGGGGGGAAACACCATATATTTT
v_call: TRBV6-5; d_call: .; j_call: TRBJ1-5; clone_size: .; cdr3_aa: CASVGRDNQPQHF; cdr3_nt: TGTGCCAGCGTTGGCAGGGACAATCAGCCCCAGCATTTT
v_call: TRBV5-4; d_call: TRBD1; j_call: TRBJ2-6; clone_size: .; cdr3_aa: CASSVYRGSSSGANVLTF; cdr3_nt: TGTGCCAGCAGCGTATACAGGGGATCTAGCTCTGGGGCCAACGTCCTGACTTTC
v_call: TRBV7-2; d_call: .; j_call: TRBJ1-1; clone_size: .; cdr3_aa: CASSLGPGAAEAFF; cdr3_nt: TGTGCCAGCAGCTTGGGTCCAGGGGCGGCTGAAGCTTTCTTT
v_call: TRBV7-2; d_call: .; j_call: TRBJ1-1; clone_size: .; cdr3_aa: CASSLGGYAEAFF; cdr3_nt: TGTGCCAGCAGCTTAGGAGGGTATGCTGAAGCTTTCTTT
v_call: TRBV30; d_call: .; j_call: TRBJ2-5; clone_size: .; cdr3_aa: CAWTNQQGKTQYF; cdr3_nt: TGTGCCTGGACAAACCAACAGGGAAAGACCCAGTACTTC
v_call: TRBV11-2; d_call: .; j_call: TRBJ2-3; clone_size: .; cdr3_aa: CASSLVAGGTDTQYF; cdr3_nt: TGTGCCAGCAGCTTAGTGGCAGGGGGCACAGATACGCAGTATTTT
v_call: TRBV6-2/TRBV6-3; d_call: .; j_call: TRBJ1-5; clone_size: .; cdr3_aa: CASSAIDNYSNQPQHF; cdr3_nt: TGTGCCAGCAGTGCGATCGACAATTATAGCAATCAGCCCCAGCATTTT
v_call: TRBV30; d_call: .; j_call: TRBJ1-1; clone_size: once; cdr3_aa: CAWSARGMNTEAFF; cdr3_nt: TGTGCCTGGAGTGCACGGGGTATGAACACTGAAGCTTTCTTT
v_call: TRBV3-1/TRBV3-2; d_call: TRBD2; j_call: TRBJ2-1; clone_size: .; cdr3_aa: CASSHQGRASGNNEQFF; cdr3_nt: TGTGCCAGCAGCCATCAAGGTAGGGCTAGCGGCAACAATGAGCAGTTCTTC
v_call: TRBV5-6; d_call: .; j_call: TRBJ2-3; clone_size: .; cdr3_aa: CASSLSVAPDTQYF; cdr3_nt: TGTGCCAGCAGCTTGTCAGTAGCGCCAGATACGCAGTATTTT
v_call: TRBV3-1/TRBV3-2; d_call: TRBD1; j_call: TRBJ2-7; clone_size: .; cdr3_aa: CASSPRSGQGRHEQYF; cdr3_nt: TGTGCCAGCAGCCCCCGCTCGGGACAGGGAAGGCACGAGCAGTACTTC
v_call: TRBV3-1/TRBV3-2; d_call: TRBD1; j_call: TRBJ2-1; clone_size: .; cdr3_aa: CASSTSTGGSYNEQFF; cdr3_nt: TGTGCCAGCAGCACAAGCACAGGGGGCTCCTACAATGAGCAGTTCTTC
v_call: TRBV11-2; d_call: TRBD2; j_call: TRBJ2-2; clone_size: .; cdr3_aa: CASSFLAGGHNTGELFF; cdr3_nt: TGTGCCAGCAGCTTCCTAGCGGGGGGGCACAACACCGGGGAGCTGTTTTTT
v_call: TRBV7-9; d_call: .; j_call: TRBJ1-4; clone_size: .; cdr3_aa: CASSLAATNEKLFF; cdr3_nt: TGTGCCAGCAGCTTAGCCGCAACTAATGAAAAACTGTTTTTT
v_call: TRBV29-1; d_call: TRBD1; j_call: TRBJ2-3; clone_size: .; cdr3_aa: CSVDRTGTGSADTQYF; cdr3_nt: TGCAGCGTTGACCGAACCGGGACAGGGTCGGCAGATACGCAGTATTTT
v_call: TRBV28; d_call: TRBD2; j_call: TRBJ2-6; clone_size: .; cdr3_aa: CASRYSGGFSGANVLTF; cdr3_nt: TGTGCCAGCAGATATAGCGGGGGCTTCTCTGGGGCCAACGTCCTGACTTTC
v_call: TRBV5-1; d_call: TRBD1; j_call: TRBJ1-1; clone_size: once; cdr3_aa: CASSRGDRVSTEAFF; cdr3_nt: TGCGCCAGCAGCCGCGGGGACAGGGTTAGCACTGAAGCTTTCTTT
v_call: TRBV7-2; d_call: TRBD2; j_call: TRBJ2-7; clone_size: .; cdr3_aa: CASSLGNLAGGYEQYF; cdr3_nt: TGTGCCAGCAGCTTAGGTAATCTAGCGGGAGGCTACGAGCAGTACTTC
v_call: TRBV7-6; d_call: TRBD1; j_call: TRBJ2-2; clone_size: .; cdr3_aa: CASSLAQGANTGELFF; cdr3_nt: TGTGCCAGCAGCTTAGCACAGGGGGCGAACACCGGGGAGCTGTTTTTT
v_call: TRBV4-2; d_call: .; j_call: TRBJ2-2; clone_size: .; cdr3_aa: CASSQDDRRNTGELFF; cdr3_nt: TGTGCCAGCAGCCAGGACGACAGGAGAAACACCGGGGAGCTGTTTTTT
v_call: TRBV3-1/TRBV3-2; d_call: .; j_call: TRBJ2-1; clone_size: .; cdr3_aa: CASSQLSRDNEQFF; cdr3_nt: TGTGCCAGCAGCCAATTAAGCAGGGACAATGAGCAGTTCTTC
v_call: TRBV7-8; d_call: .; j_call: TRBJ2-5; clone_size: once; cdr3_aa: CASSLDATETQYF; cdr3_nt: TGTGCCAGCAGCTTAGATGCTACGGAGACCCAGTACTTC
v_call: TRBV11-2; d_call: TRBD2; j_call: TRBJ2-3; clone_size: .; cdr3_aa: CASSPGGRGYTDTQYF; cdr3_nt: TGTGCCAGCAGCCCCGGGGGGAGGGGCTATACAGATACGCAGTATTTT
v_call: TRBV5-4; d_call: TRBD2; j_call: TRBJ2-2; clone_size: .; cdr3_aa: CASSYYSGGPTANTGELFF; cdr3_nt: TGTGCCAGCAGCTACTATAGCGGGGGGCCGACCGCGAACACCGGGGAGCTGTTTTTT